Presented here are 7 T cell receptor beta chains from one specimen sequenced in a study of cytomegalovirus exposure and HLA in healthy donors. 60 Vbeta and 13 Jbeta primers were used in PCR. Using immunoSEQ multiplex PCR, the repertoire was profiled, and TCRdb retains in-frame clones only, with some absent. This sample yields 200,000 to 250,000 clones, of which more than 80% are seen a single time; 2.9% belongs to the top ten. Input material: PBMCs. The receptors shown here come from a young man in good health and CMV-seronegative.

This chain joins TRBV6-6 and TRBJ2-3; 8 nucleotides agree with TRBD2. The CDR3 is 16 amino acids. V shed 6 bases, J shed 2 bases, and the junction held 10 bases outside the gene matches. Germline CDR1 and CDR2: MNHNY and SVGAGI (reference sequence). CDR3 nucleotides: TGTGCCAGCAGCGCTAGCCGGGGGGGGGTCACAGATACGCAGTATTTT. Translated: CASSASRGGVTDTQYF.

This sequence joins TRBV7-9 and TRBJ2-5; no firm D call. V was shortened by 5 bases and J by 3 bases, with 16 bases between the two germline ends. Germline-derived CDR1 and CDR2 are SEHNR and FQNEAQ (reference sequence). This CDR3 has 15 residues. The CDR3 loop reads CASSPLTYSKETQYF. DNA of the CDR3: TGTGCCAGCAGCCCGCTTACCTACTCTAAAGAGACCCAGTACTTC.

This sequence joins TRBV20-1 and TRBJ2-5; 8 nucleotides line up with TRBD1. This CDR3 has 11 amino acids. V lost 6 bases to trimming and J lost 3 bases; unmatched junction nucleotides: 0. Germline assignment: CDR1 DFQATT and CDR2 SNEGSKA (reference sequence). In DNA form, the CDR3 reads TGCAGTGCGGACAGGGAAGAGACCCAGTACTTC. Residues: CSADREETQYF.

The chain links TRBV2 to TRBJ1-2; 9 bases are a match to TRBD1. V lost 0 bases, J lost 4 bases, and 18 bases stayed unmatched. This CDR3 has 20 residues. The germline V gene encodes CDR1 SNHLY and CDR2 FYNNEI. The CDR3 coding sequence is TGTGCCAGCAGTGAAGCTTATTACCGGTCGGACAGGGGCTTGGGCTATGGCTACACCTTC. It yields the protein CASSEAYYRSDRGLGYGYTF.

The chain recombines TRBV5-1 with TRBJ1-1; D may be TRBD1 (5 bases). The CDR3 is 12 amino acids. V was pared by 4 bases and J by 8 bases, with 12 bases between. Germline V gene lookup returns CDR1 SGHRS and CDR2 YFSETQ. CDR3 sequence: CASSPYGQEAFF. The CDR3 nucleotides are TGCGCCAGCAGCCCTTACGGACAAGAAGCTTTCTTT.

The genes are TRBV9 and TRBJ2-3; the match to TRBD2 covers 14 bases. CDR1 and CDR2 from the germline V gene are SGDLS and YYNGEE. J gave up 8 bases and V 3 bases, and 5 bases lay outside the gene matches. The length of the CDR3 is 15 residues. The CDR3 DNA is TGTGCCAGCAGCGGACTAGCGGGGGGGCAGGCTACGCAGTATTTT. Protein sequence: CASSGLAGGQATQYF.

This chain links TRBV5-1 with TRBJ2-3; a weak D match, TRBD1 (6 bases). CDR3 length: 15 residues. Germline CDR1 reads SGHRS; CDR2 reads YFSETQ. Trimming stripped 0 bases from V and 2 bases from J, with 10 bases between. CDR3 protein: CASSLGGPDTDTQYF. The CDR3 nucleotides are TGCGCCAGCAGCTTGGGGGGGCCCGACACAGATACGCAGTATTTT.